Listed below are T cell receptor beta chains from one sample, sequenced in a study of radiation and T cells in renal cell carcinoma. Only in-frame clones appear in the TCRdb table, and some are missing; sequencing was by immunoSEQ multiplex PCR. The sample carries around 160,000 clones, about 88% recorded once. Source: blood, taken from a patient whose treatment included radiotherapy and nephrectomy. These receptors were taken from a woman aged 70-85 years with renal cell carcinoma. Each CDR3 is given with its conserved first and last residue. The D gene is left open where the match is weak. Expanded clones get a size class; other rows say once, few or many, or leave the size out.

CDR3aa,CDR3nt,d_gene,v_gene,abundance,j_gene
CASSPSGYGYTF,TGTGCCAGCTCACCAAGCGGGTATGGCTACACCTTC,-,TRBV18,-,TRBJ1-2
CASSLNHYGYTF,TGTGCCAGCAGTTTGAACCACTATGGCTACACCTTC,-,TRBV28,-,TRBJ1-2
CASSLGGGSSYNEQFF,TGCGCCAGCAGCTTGGGCGGGGGAAGCTCCTACAATGAGCAGTTCTTC,TRBD2,TRBV5-1,-,TRBJ2-1
CASSLGRQETQYF,TGCGCCAGCAGCTTGGGAAGACAAGAGACCCAGTACTTC,-,TRBV5-1,-,TRBJ2-5
CASSRGANYGYTF,TGCGCCAGCAGCCGCGGCGCTAACTATGGCTACACCTTC,-,TRBV4-3,-,TRBJ1-2
CASSFRDSSYGYTF,TGTGCCAGCAGCTTTCGGGACAGTTCCTATGGCTACACCTTC,TRBD1,TRBV7-2,once,TRBJ1-2
CASSEHLYGYTF,TGTGCCAGCAGTGAACACCTCTATGGCTACACCTTC,-,TRBV2,once,TRBJ1-2
CASSRGGETQYF,TGTGCCAGTAGTAGGGGGGGCGAGACCCAGTACTTC,-,TRBV19,-,TRBJ2-5
CASSRGAFSGNTIYF,TGCGCCAGCAGCCGAGGGGCCTTCTCTGGAAACACCATATATTTT,-,TRBV4-3,-,TRBJ1-3
CASSYWGSNTGELFF,TGTGCCAGCAGTTACTGGGGTTCGAACACCGGGGAGCTGTTTTTT,-,TRBV6-6,-,TRBJ2-2
CASSPDRISTQHF,TGTGCCAGCAGCCCCGACAGGATCAGCACCCAGCATTTT,-,TRBV28,-,TRBJ1-5
CASTGTGSSGELFF,TGTGCCAGCACCGGGACAGGGTCGTCCGGGGAGCTGTTTTTT,TRBD1,TRBV28,-,TRBJ2-2
CAWSVGGEQFF,TGTGCCTGGAGTGTAGGAGGAGAGCAGTTCTTC,-,TRBV30,-,TRBJ2-1
CASRSGGNTIYF,TGTGCCAGCAGGTCTGGTGGAAACACCATATATTTT,-,TRBV6-5,-,TRBJ1-3
CASSGPGQGSSYEQYF,TGTGCCAGCAGTGGCCCGGGACAGGGGTCCTCCTACGAGCAGTACTTC,TRBD1,TRBV2,-,TRBJ2-7
CASSRGREQFF,TGTGCCAGCAGCCGTGGTCGGGAGCAGTTCTTC,-,TRBV6-5,-,TRBJ2-1
CASSSLAGTSEAFF,TGTGCCAGCAGCTCCTTGGCGGGGACGTCTGAAGCTTTCTTT,-,TRBV11-1,-,TRBJ1-1
CASSPPGHTEAFF,TGTGCCAGCAGCCCCCCGGGGCACACTGAAGCTTTCTTT,-,TRBV7-2,few,TRBJ1-1
CASSLQDTEAFF,TGTGCCAGCAGCTTACAGGACACTGAAGCTTTCTTT,-,TRBV7-9,-,TRBJ1-1
CASSPLGTGNQPQHF,TGTGCCAGCAGCCCCCTTGGGACAGGCAATCAGCCCCAGCATTTT,TRBD1,TRBV7-9,-,TRBJ1-5
CASSQVIGLAGGTYNEQFF,TGTGCCAGCAGCCAAGTAATCGGGTTAGCGGGGGGAACCTACAATGAGCAGTTCTTC,TRBD2,TRBV14,-,TRBJ2-1
CASRLDSGLRLEQYF,TGTGCCAGCCGTTTGGACTCGGGCCTACGACTTGAGCAGTACTTC,-,TRBV6-1,-,TRBJ2-7
CAIRIPTGSITEAFF,TGTGCCATCAGGATCCCAACAGGGAGTATCACTGAAGCTTTCTTT,-,TRBV10-3,-,TRBJ1-1
CASAPGTANEKLFF,TGCGCCAGCGCACCCGGGACAGCTAATGAAAAACTGTTTTTT,TRBD1,TRBV5-1,-,TRBJ1-4
CASSLDGLKTQETQYF,TGTGCCAGCAGCCTGGACGGATTGAAAACCCAAGAGACCCAGTACTTC,-,TRBV5-4,-,TRBJ2-5
CASSFRGAGNQPQHF,TGTGCCAGCAGCTTTAGGGGGGCGGGCAATCAGCCCCAGCATTTT,-,TRBV5-6,-,TRBJ1-5
CASSASGSSGNTIYF,TGTGCCAGCAGTGCCTCGGGAAGCTCTGGAAACACCATATATTTT,-,TRBV6-6,few,TRBJ1-3
CASSQPGQSPSGQPQHF,TGCGCCAGCAGCCAACCGGGACAGTCTCCATCGGGACAGCCCCAGCATTTT,TRBD1,TRBV4-1,-,TRBJ1-5
CAWRADTEAFF,TGTGCCTGGAGAGCGGATACTGAAGCTTTCTTT,-,TRBV30,few,TRBJ1-1
CASSPRTSGGAGDTQYF,TGCGCCAGCAGCCCCCGGACTAGCGGGGGGGCAGGGGATACGCAGTATTTT,TRBD2,TRBV5-1,-,TRBJ2-3
CALFSSYEQYF,TGTGCCCTTTTCAGCTCCTACGAGCAGTACTTC,-,TRBV5-3,-,TRBJ2-7
CASSEVAGGTDTQYF,TGTGCCAGCAGTGAAGTGGCAGGTGGGACAGATACGCAGTATTTT,-,TRBV6-1,-,TRBJ2-3
CASSGQVVYGYTF,TGTGCCAGCAGCGGACAGGTTGTCTATGGCTACACCTTC,TRBD1,TRBV2,-,TRBJ1-2
CASSLVDRPYEQYF,TGTGCCAGCAGCTTGGTGGACAGACCCTACGAGCAGTACTTC,-,TRBV5-4,-,TRBJ2-7
CASSSRTGRNGNTIYF,TGTGCCAGCAGCTCTCGGACAGGGAGGAATGGAAACACCATATATTTT,TRBD1,TRBV7-2,-,TRBJ1-3
CASSFSVELYGYTF,TGTGCCAGCAGCTTCTCCGTAGAACTCTATGGCTACACCTTC,-,TRBV7-2,-,TRBJ1-2
CASSLVSSGGSYEQYF,TGTGCCAGCAGCTTAGTATCTAGCGGGGGTTCCTACGAGCAGTACTTC,TRBD2,TRBV7-6,-,TRBJ2-7
CASSLPRDKLYNEQFF,TGTGCCAGCAGTTTGCCCCGGGACAAATTATACAATGAGCAGTTCTTC,-,TRBV28,-,TRBJ2-1
CASTYPRTGELFF,TGTGCCAGTACTTACCCTCGGACCGGGGAGCTGTTTTTT,-,TRBV19,-,TRBJ2-2
CASSPRQGYTEAFF,TGTGCCAGTAGTCCTCGACAGGGCTACACTGAAGCTTTCTTT,TRBD1,TRBV19,-,TRBJ1-1
CATSRDGIGGDYEQYF,TGTGCCACCAGCAGAGATGGAATAGGGGGAGACTACGAGCAGTACTTC,-,TRBV15,-,TRBJ2-7
CASSEGRFQETQYF,TGTGCCAGCAGCGAAGGACGGTTCCAAGAGACCCAGTACTTC,-,TRBV4-2,-,TRBJ2-5
CASSLGGDRNQPQHF,TGCGCCAGCAGCTTGGGTGGGGACAGGAATCAGCCCCAGCATTTT,TRBD1,TRBV5-1,few,TRBJ1-5
CASSARDGFYEQYF,TGCGCCAGCAGCGCCCGGGACGGATTCTACGAGCAGTACTTC,-,TRBV5-1,-,TRBJ2-7
CAWSWETNEKLFF,TGTGCCTGGAGCTGGGAGACTAATGAAAAACTGTTTTTT,-,TRBV30,-,TRBJ1-4
CASSPLEAVSHEQFF,TGCGCCAGCAGCCCCTTAGAGGCAGTGAGCCATGAGCAGTTCTTC,-,TRBV5-1,-,TRBJ2-1
CASIPDGQNTGELFF,TGTGCCAGCATACCGGACGGACAGAACACCGGGGAGCTGTTTTTT,-,TRBV6-5,-,TRBJ2-2
CASTGDRIFTF,TGTGCCAGCACCGGGGACAGGATCTTCACCTTC,TRBD1,TRBV28,-,TRBJ1-2
CASSEGQVPNQPQHF,TGTGCCAGCAGTGAAGGACAGGTCCCCAATCAGCCCCAGCATTTT,-,TRBV6-1,-,TRBJ1-5
CSVVEAGHHTDTQYF,TGCAGCGTTGTGGAAGCGGGGCACCACACAGATACGCAGTATTTT,TRBD2,TRBV29-1,-,TRBJ2-3
CASSGPGPGRETQYF,TGCGCCAGCAGCGGGCCGGGCCCCGGGAGAGAGACCCAGTACTTC,-,TRBV4-1,once,TRBJ2-5
CASSPGQNNQPQHF,TGCGCCAGCAGCCCGGGACAAAATAATCAGCCCCAGCATTTT,-,TRBV5-1,-,TRBJ1-5
CASRLPGRTRDRGYTF,TGTGCCAGCCGACTCCCGGGACGAACGCGGGATAGGGGCTACACCTTC,-,TRBV28,-,TRBJ1-2
CASSHDLNTGELFF,TGCGCCAGCAGCCACGATTTGAACACCGGGGAGCTGTTTTTT,-,TRBV5-1,once,TRBJ2-2
CASSLATGIHGYTF,TGTGCCAGCAGCTTAGCGACAGGGATCCATGGCTACACCTTC,TRBD1,TRBV7-2,-,TRBJ1-2